This note documents a single T cell receptor beta chain sequence. Its target antigen remains unknown. Per-base quality was not reported, and no clone a single base away is much larger than it. Libraries were prepared through the immunoSEQ multiplex PCR assay. A mixture of 60 forward primers for TCR Vbeta segments and 13 reverse primers for TCR Jbeta segments was used in the multiplex PCR. Amplification of the CDR3 region of rearranged TCR beta genes was performed with a multiplex PCR assay on genomic DNA. Amplified TCR beta libraries were sequenced as 87-base-pair reads on the Illumina HiSeq System. As for the authors' bioinformatics: A later analysis counted some 74 million unique TCR beta chains across the approximately 700 repertoires, and 10 million to 11 million of these chains were shared by at least two donors. Raw reads were error-corrected and collapsed into unique sequences by a nearest-neighbor algorithm in which closely related sequences were merged to remove PCR and sequencing errors. To assign V, D and J gene segments, CDR3 sequences were aligned to IMGT reference sequences. Each retained sequence needed at least a six-nucleotide match to both a V gene segment and a J gene segment. A rearrangement was called productive if the CDR3 had no stop codons and remained in frame with V and J, and every other rearrangement was called non-productive. Following IMGT convention, CDR3 was defined as the stretch from the second conserved V-encoded cysteine to the conserved J-encoded phenylalanine. The earlier analysis of approximately 590 of the donors excluded any sequence lacking an unambiguous match to a single V gene segment. In an earlier analysis of 500 to 750 of the donors, V segments were called functional above 56.7% productive rearrangements and were called segregating when the between-donor standard deviation exceeded 5%. A statistical classification framework was developed to diagnose cytomegalovirus status using the catalog of TCR beta chain sequences. A later analysis assigned V and J genes by comparing TCR nucleotide sequences with IMGT/GENE-DB human TR gene sequences. Using the TCRdist pipeline, a later analysis assigned CDR3 sequences along with most-parsimonious VDJ recombination scenarios. In a later analysis, each TCR beta chain was defined by its CDR3 amino acid sequence together with its V-gene family, and reads lacking a unique V-gene family were excluded. A later analysis removed 450 to 600 highly shared, low-generation-probability nucleotide sequences to deal with suspected cross-contamination and a sequencing artifact. A later analysis calculated a clonal expansion index for each public chain from normalized within-repertoire ranks of inferred template counts. In a later analysis, generation probabilities were computed with a VDJ recombination model fitted to out-of-frame rearrangements, and the resulting probabilities were checked against IGoR. In a later analysis, hypergeometric tests were used to score TCR-TCR, TCR-HLA and TCR-CMV co-occurrence, with a repertoire-size bias correction applied to TCR pairs. False discovery rates were estimated in a later analysis by permuting HLA or CMV assignments 20 times. In a later analysis, co-occurring TCRs were grouped with DBSCAN, and TCRdist sequence similarity was added when clustering was performed within HLA-allele-positive subsets. Co-occurrence clustering excluded repertoires with fewer than 30,000 or more than 120,000 public chains, plus five with anomalous nucleotide sharing. TCRdb took over this immuneACCESS table, retaining in-frame rearrangements with V and J assigned. Such tables are incomplete; in checked studies, under half of the missing clones stem from an unresolved V gene, and the remainder is unexplained. V, J and clone size reflect that table, while D and trimming were determined from the DNA. The sample table contains 150,000 or so clones; only one count was recorded for around two thirds of them. Jointly, the top ten make up 4.3% of the sample.

From the cysteine up to the phenylalanine, the CDR3 has a length of 15 residues. The sequence is cut down to CDR3 DNA, 45 bases in frame from base 1. V loses 0 bases of germline sequence and J loses 2 bases, and the interval between the two ends is 9 bases. As encoded in the germline V gene, CDR1 is SGHDT while CDR2 is YYEEEE. This entry comes from a study of cytomegalovirus exposure and HLA in healthy donors (dated by TCRdb to 2016 to 2017). With respect to the entire study: An earlier analysis of several hundred of the donors reported under 300 Gb of sequence data and 95 million to 140 million unique TCR beta sequences obtained from approximately 180 million T cells. HLA typing covered class I and class II loci at four-digit resolution. The T cell repertoires of about 700 subjects were profiled by immunosequencing and related to cytomegalovirus serostatus. About 300 gigabases of sequencing data and 70 million to 100 million unique TCR sequences were included in an early release covering roughly 600 HLA-typed donors. Donor age, sex, ethnicity and CMV serostatus were compiled together with the repertoire data. The study combined high-throughput TCR immunosequencing, statistical association of individual TCRs with disease status, and machine learning to predict cytomegalovirus infection status. Among about 400 genotyped donors of the cohort, an average of roughly 230,000 unique TCR beta nucleotide sequences was sequenced per donor, of which 15% to 20% were non-productive. The later analysis used no new phenotypic data to find candidate immune exposures, relying instead on TCR beta sequences and their occurrence across donors. Of the roughly 410 genotyped donors, 65% to 90% were placed in the genetic ancestry cluster associated with self-reported Caucasian donors. The number of typed donors differed by locus: about 629-640 for A, B, C, DRB1 and DQB1; some 540 for DQA1; 606 for DPA1; and roughly 490 for DPB1. In a later genetic analysis, genome-wide SNP genotypes for about 65% of the 666 donors were used, and that subset was treated as a discovery cohort. The aim of the study was to test whether cataloging public T cell receptors could identify signatures of past pathogen exposure. To study patterns of TCR occurrence, a later analysis re-analyzed previously published TCR beta repertoires from around 700 donors and added high-resolution HLA genotyping. In addition to the first cohort of around 670 subjects, a separate validation cohort of some 120 different subjects was used. Every discovery cohort repertoire had been produced on one sequencing platform. An earlier analysis of around 580 of the donors used high-throughput TCR beta sequencing to judge whether each TCR beta V gene segment behaved as functional or pseudogenic. About 5 DR-DQ haplotypes were handled as single units for association and clustering, since linkage in the cohort was strong.

The cohort comprised hundreds of healthy bone marrow donors. Cohort members were all nominally healthy when sampled, although unrecorded immune exposures were likely present. The donor tested CMV seropositive, placing the donor among the approximately 290 seropositive members of the cohort. A peripheral blood sample was provided by each donor, and peripheral blood mononuclear cells were used for TCR beta sequencing. Genomic DNA was extracted from the blood cell samples with the Qiagen DNeasy Blood Extraction Kit. Broad study findings and their caveats: Most CMV-associated TCR beta chains appeared to be HLA-restricted in a later analysis, and the HLA associations seemed to be driven largely by CMV exposure. Fewer than 20 rarely observed V segments, including chromosome 9 orphons, were excluded from the earlier analysis of almost 600 of the donors because counts were too low. According to a later analysis, parvovirus B19, influenza, CMV and Epstein-Barr virus appeared linked to several top co-occurrence clusters. A further reported finding was that TCR beta sequences accurately predicted the HLA-A and HLA-B alleles for most subjects in the first cohort. A later analysis found that TCR association rates varied across HLA loci, with DRB1 alleles showing the most associated TCRs and HLA-C alleles the fewest. A cluster of highly shared sequence variants was judged likely to represent a technical artifact of the sequencing pipeline. The authors suggested that the approach could potentially be generalized to other disease states and immunological phenotypes. At a false discovery rate of 0.05, a later analysis linked about 17,000 TCR beta sequences to specific HLA alleles. In an earlier analysis of several hundred of the donors, most TCR beta V segments were observed in productive rearrangements about 87% or about 30% of the time, broadly matching IMGT annotations. Compared with equally common non-associated chains, HLA-associated TCR beta chains in a later analysis were more clonally expanded and had lower generation probabilities. The presence/absence analyses assumed that sequencing depth was roughly uniform across donors, and that assumption may not be true. Because the 87-base-pair reads could not distinguish some IMGT-functional V segments, including TRBV6-2 and TRBV6-3, those segments were excluded. While some public TCRs were present in many individuals, most TCR sequences turned up only very rarely across donors. Correlated functional status among segregating V segments might be attributable to linkage disequilibrium, but an unknown experimental factor could not be ruled out. In a later genetic analysis, a missense DCLRE1C variant was associated with V-gene and J-gene trimming of TCR beta chains, and the association was replicated in an independent cohort. In vitro tests confirmed that a few of the cytomegalovirus-associated TCR beta chains recognize cytomegalovirus antigens. CMV serostatus was the only immune exposure information available for the cohort. A later genetic analysis reported fewer N-insertions in productive TCRs among donors in an Asian-associated ancestry cluster than the roughly 720-donor mean. In both the original and validation cohorts, the classifier was reported to diagnose cytomegalovirus status with high specificity and sensitivity. Because HLA typing was unavailable for some donors at each locus, only the typed subset was used in association tests. Assigning TCR associations to individual alleles was difficult when HLA alleles, especially DR and DQ, strongly co-occurred. In the study, 150 to 200 TCR beta chains were listed as associated with cytomegalovirus. This cohort had only TCR beta chains sequenced, and the lack of alpha or paired-chain data limited which features could be detected.

The chain couples TRBV5-6 to TRBJ1-3; a tentative D match to TRBD1 spans 5 bases. The source is a man between 18 and 35 years old in good health and CMV-seropositive. The sequenced material came from PBMCs. The DNA is TGTGCCAGCAGCTTGGGTGCAGGGACTGGAAACACCATATATTTT. This sequence encodes CASSLGAGTGNTIYF.